The 27 T cell receptor beta chains reported below all come from one sample, sequenced in a study of T cells after yellow fever vaccination. One entry per CDR3 protein, called by TCRdb with MiXCR from the 5' RACE reads. The table includes a few hundred thousand distinct CDR3 sequences, around a tenth detected once. This material consisted of PBMCs, taken on the day of the first yellow fever vaccination. The receptors were sampled from a man in his late teens or twenties who received the YFV17D yellow fever vaccine.

This clonotype was observed a handful of times. The rearrangement links TRBV15 to TRBJ1-3; tentative D call: TRBD1 (5 bases). V was shortened by 0 bases and J by 0 bases, with 9 bases between the two germline ends. Germline-derived CDR1 and CDR2 are LNHNV and YYDKDF (reference sequence). CDR3 length equals 16 residues. The CDR3, as DNA: TGTGCCACCAGCAGAGATGTAGGGACCTCTGGAAACACCATATATTTT. It codes for CATSRDVGTSGNTIYF.

The rearrangement uses TRBV6-4 and TRBJ1-2; D ambiguous. CDR1 and CDR2 (germline): MRHNA, SNTAGT. This CDR3 region has 14 residues. Trimming cost V 7 bases and J 3 bases, with 15 bases left between them. CDR3 sequence: CASNNTTDYYGYTF. Written as DNA, the CDR3 is TGTGCCAGCAACAACACTACTGACTACTATGGCTACACCTTC.

A few counts support this clonotype. The chain recombines TRBV29-1 with TRBJ1-1, with D unresolved. V was clipped by 6 bases and J by 0 bases, with 8 bases between them. The CDR3 extends over 12 amino acids. CDR1 and CDR2 from the germline V gene are SQVTM and ANQGSEA. CDR3 in DNA: TGCAGCGTCTCTACCATGAACACTGAAGCTTTCTTT. This gives the protein CSVSTMNTEAFF. The whole variable domain, remainder taken from reference TRBV29-1 and TRBJ1-1, is SAVISQKPSRDICQRGTSLTIQCQVDSQVTMMFWYRQQPGQSLTLIATANQGSEATYESGFVIDKFPISRPNLTFSTLTVSNMSPEDSSIYLCSVSTMNTEAFFGQGTRLTVV.

This clonotype appeared a few times. The gene calls are TRBV4-3 and TRBJ2-3, with D possibly called TRBD1 or TRBD2 (5 bases each). V was trimmed by 0 bases and J by 3 bases, leaving 16 bases between them. This CDR3 comprises 17 residues. Germline loops: CDR1 LGHNA, CDR2 YSLEER. CDR3 sequence: CASSQDAAGRGTDTQYF. DNA of the CDR3: TGCGCCAGCAGCCAAGACGCGGCAGGGAGAGGGACAGATACGCAGTATTTT.

The sample holds a few counts of this clonotype. This chain uses TRBV6-4 with TRBJ1-1, with 7 nucleotides matching TRBD1. This CDR3 is built from 15 residues. Germline values: CDR1 MRHNA, CDR2 SNTAGT. V was clipped by 0 bases and J by 8 bases; unmatched bases: 9. The CDR3 spells CASSDSRGQHVEAFF. DNA of the CDR3: TGTGCCAGCAGTGACTCGAGGGGACAGCACGTAGAAGCTTTCTTT.

This clonotype was counted a few times. The chain joins TRBV12-3 or TRBV12-4 to TRBJ1-6, with unresolved D. V lost 2 bases and J 7 bases, leaving 9 bases between the germline ends. The CDR3 spans 14 residues. CDR3 in amino acids: CASSLQTQNSPLHF. The DNA of the CDR3 is TGTGCCAGCAGTTTACAGACGCAGAATTCACCCCTCCACTTT.

The rearrangement links TRBV9 to TRBJ2-7; 9 bases match TRBD1. The ends lost 3 bases at V and 6 bases at J; junction bases unmatched: 4. The CDR3 has 13 amino acids. Germline assignment: CDR1 SGDLS and CDR2 YYNGEE. CDR3 DNA: TGTGCCAGCAGCGCCGGGACAGGGCGCGAGCAGTACTTC. It yields the protein CASSAGTGREQYF.

This clonotype was recorded a few times. This chain uses TRBV20-1 with TRBJ2-3; a weak D match, TRBD2 (5 bases). The CDR3 length is 14 residues. Trimming shortened V by 2 bases and J by 3 bases, and 12 bases separated the two germline ends. Germline V CDR1 and CDR2: DFQATT, SNEGSKA (reference sequence). The DNA of the CDR3 is TGCAGTGCTAGATCAAGGTCGGGGACAGATACGCAGTATTTT. Translation: CSARSRSGTDTQYF.

This clonotype was seen at least ten times. The CDR3 spells CASSRDRPRLGEKLFF. CDR3 coding DNA: TGTGCCAGCAGCCGCGACAGGCCCAGACTCGGTGAAAAACTGTTTTTT. The chain carries TRBV6-1 and TRBJ1-4; TRBD1 might be the D (6 bases). Germline V CDR1 and CDR2: MNHNS, SASEGT. Trimming stripped 6 bases from V and 7 bases from J, with 21 bases between. The CDR3 covers 16 residues.

This clonotype was picked up a small number of times. The chain combines TRBV5-1 with TRBJ2-5, with D tentatively TRBD1 (5 bases). The CDR3 loop spans 15 amino acids. V was trimmed by 2 bases and J by 5 bases, leaving 16 bases between them. The germline CDR1 and CDR2 sequences are SGHRS and YFSETQ. The CDR3 DNA is TGCGCCAGCAGCTTTCAACTTACAGGTCCTGAGACCCAGTACTTC. It translates to CASSFQLTGPETQYF.

The gene calls are TRBV24-1 and TRBJ2-1; possibly TRBD1 for D (5 bases). Germline V gene sequence: CDR1 KGHDR, CDR2 SFDVKD. V lost 9 bases and J lost 0, with 20 bases in between. CDR3 length: 17 residues. In DNA, the CDR3 is TGTGCCACCTTTAGGGGTAGGCGTAAGAGCTCCTACAATGAGCAGTTCTTC. Encoded protein: CATFRGRRKSSYNEQFF.

CDR3 residues: CASSWNSGTGEKLFF. The CDR3, as DNA: TGCGCCAGCAGCTGGAACTCCGGGACAGGTGAAAAACTGTTTTTT. The rearrangement uses TRBV5-1 and TRBJ1-4, with 8 positions matching TRBD1. The ends lost 3 bases at V and 7 bases at J; junction bases unmatched: 8. The CDR3 extends over 15 amino acids. Germline V lookup: CDR1 SGHRS, CDR2 YFSETQ.

This clonotype was found many times. The CDR3 sequence: CASSLSGTGIPYEQYF. The DNA for the CDR3 is TGTGCCAGCAGCTTAAGTGGGACAGGGATCCCCTACGAGCAGTACTTC. V usage is TRBV7-2 and J usage is TRBJ2-7; 9 bases are shared with TRBD1. The CDR3 has 16 amino acids. Germline CDR1 is SGHTA and CDR2 is FQGNSA. J was trimmed by 2 bases and V by 2 bases; bases with no gene match: 7. The full variable domain, with the rest looked up from reference TRBV7-2 and TRBJ2-7, is GAGVSQSPSNKVTEKGKDVELRCDPISGHTALYWYRQSLGQGLEFLIYFQGNSAPDKSGLPSDRFSAERTGGSVSTLTIQRTQQEDSAVYLCASSLSGTGIPYEQYFGPGTRLTVT.

The chain joins TRBV12-3 or TRBV12-4 to TRBJ2-3, with D maybe TRBD1 (5 bases). The CDR3 spans 13 residues. V was trimmed by 8 bases and J by 3 bases, leaving 12 bases between them. The chain's CDR3 is CASGDSLTDTQYF. The CDR3 nucleotides are TGTGCCAGCGGAGACAGTCTTACAGATACGCAGTATTTT.

This clonotype was seen a handful of times. This rearrangement joins TRBV7-3 to TRBJ2-1; D gene unclear. CDR3 length: 12 amino acids. Trimming shortened V by 4 bases and J by 7 bases, and 8 bases separated the two germline ends. Germline V lookup: CDR1 SGHTA, CDR2 FQGTGA. In nucleotides, the CDR3 is TGTGCCAGCAGCTCCAAGGCGAATGAGCAGTTCTTC. It is translated as CASSSKANEQFF.

This clonotype was seen ten or more times. The rearrangement links TRBV15 to TRBJ2-7; tentatively, D is TRBD1 (5 bases). This CDR3 comprises 16 residues. The germline CDR1 and CDR2 sequences are LNHNV and YYDKDF (reference sequence). V lost 1 base and J lost 6, with 19 bases in between. CDR3 residues: CATSRVMAGRTGEQYF. DNA of the CDR3: TGTGCCACCAGCAGAGTAATGGCAGGGCGAACTGGCGAGCAGTACTTC.

A few counts support this clonotype. The rearrangement joins TRBV4-3 to TRBJ1-2, with D unclear. This CDR3 has 12 amino acids. Trimming left V 3 bases short and J 4 bases short, with 6 bases between. Per germline, CDR1 LGHNA and CDR2 YSLEER. CDR3 bases: TGCGCCAGCAGCCAGTCTACCTATGGCTACACCTTC. This codes for CASSQSTYGYTF.

This clonotype came up a few times. This chain uses TRBV19 with TRBJ1-5; unclear D gene. Trimming left V 1 base short and J 5 bases short, with 6 bases between. CDR3 size: 13 residues. Germline V gives CDR1 LNHDA, CDR2 SQIVND (reference sequence). The CDR3 nucleotides are TGTGCCAGTAGTATAGCGGTCCATCAGCCCCAGCATTTT. It yields the protein CASSIAVHQPQHF.

J is TRBJ2-5 and V is TRBV7-9, with D unclear. Trimming took 1 base from V and 5 from J, leaving 14 bases between them. Germline loops: CDR1 SEHNR, CDR2 FQNEAQ (reference sequence). The CDR3 loop spans 15 amino acids. This CDR3 is CASSLVVAQGETQYF. The CDR3 bases are TGTGCCAGCAGCTTAGTAGTGGCCCAAGGGGAGACCCAGTACTTC.

In this sample, this clonotype turned up a few times. The CDR3 reads CAWRRDSYEQYF. The CDR3 region has the DNA TGTGCCTGGAGGAGGGATTCCTACGAGCAGTACTTC. The rearrangement joins TRBV30 to TRBJ2-7; D is possibly TRBD2 (5 bases). The germline CDR1 and CDR2 sequences are GTSNPN and SVGIG (reference sequence). The CDR3 is 12 residues long. With 3 bases removed from V and 1 base from J, the gap between germline ends came to 7 bases.

The J gene is TRBJ2-1, the V gene TRBV9, with TRBD2 identical over 7 bases. V was pared by 0 bases and J by 8 bases, with 2 bases of the junction left unmatched. CDR1 and CDR2 (germline): SGDLS, YYNGEE. The CDR3 runs to 13 residues. The CDR3 region is CASSVATSHEQFF. The CDR3 DNA reads as TGTGCCAGCAGCGTAGCGACTAGCCATGAGCAGTTCTTC.

The V call is TRBV5-1, the J call TRBJ2-3; D gene uncertain. This CDR3 spans 15 amino acids. Germline V CDR1 and CDR2: SGHRS, YFSETQ. V dropped 0 bases and J dropped 2 bases, with 10 bases sitting between them. The CDR3 DNA sequence: TGCGCCAGCAGCTTGGACGGCAACCCCACAGATACGCAGTATTTT. Protein product: CASSLDGNPTDTQYF.

The chain recombines TRBV6-1 with TRBJ1-4, with TRBD1 identical over 9 bases. CDR3 length: 17 residues. Germline values: CDR1 MNHNS, CDR2 SASEGT. Trimming took 5 bases from V and 6 from J; bases not matched to a gene: 13. The DNA for the CDR3 is TGTGCCAGCAGTCCTCTAACAAACAGGGGGCACGATGAAAAACTGTTTTTT. This gives the protein CASSPLTNRGHDEKLFF.

This clonotype was seen only a few times. The chain uses TRBV27 and TRBJ2-5; D possibly corresponds to TRBD2 (5 bases). This CDR3 comprises 16 residues. CDR1 and CDR2 from the germline V gene are MNHEY and SMNVEV (reference sequence). V was clipped by 6 bases and J by 0 bases, with 17 bases between them. CDR3 residues: CASRGARRGNQETQYF. DNA for the CDR3: TGTGCCAGCAGAGGTGCACGCAGAGGGAACCAAGAGACCCAGTACTTC.

This clonotype appeared a few times. V and J are TRBV20-1 and TRBJ2-1; no clear D gene. V was shortened by 6 bases and J by 2 bases, with 14 bases between the two germline ends. CDR3 length: 14 amino acids. Germline V gene lookup returns CDR1 DFQATT and CDR2 SNEGSKA (reference sequence). The CDR3 DNA follows: TGCAGTGCCAGCCCCATTAATGCCTACAATGAGCAGTTCTTC. Translated: CSASPINAYNEQFF.

This chain links TRBV4-3 with TRBJ2-3, with 8 bases aligning to TRBD1. Looked up from germline, CDR1 is LGHNA and CDR2 is YSLEER. CDR3 length equals 15 residues. V shed 1 base and J 5 bases; nucleotides not matched to a gene: 5. The CDR3 DNA reads TGCGCCAGCAGCCAAGGGGCAGGGGGCAGAGATACGCAGTATTTT. It codes for CASSQGAGGRDTQYF.

The V call is TRBV4-1, the J call TRBJ1-6; D is uncertain. Germline V CDR1 and CDR2: MGHRA, YSYEKL. This CDR3 comprises 17 residues. V was trimmed by 1 base and J by 0 bases, leaving 10 bases between them. CDR3: CASSQGVGSSYNSPLHF. CDR3 bases: TGCGCCAGCAGCCAAGGGGTCGGGTCCTCCTATAATTCACCCCTCCACTTT.